This record looks at one T cell receptor beta chain sequence and its context. The antigen is not known. Assay: immunoSEQ multiplex PCR; the TCRdb copy retains only in-frame clones and omits some. The table records approximately 84,000 clones, under 95% of them present only once. CDR1 and CDR2 (germline): SNHLY, FYNNEI. The V gene lost 1 base and the J gene lost 2 bases, with 3 bases spanning the gap. The CDR3 extends over 13 amino acids. This sample was included in a study of OX40 agonist ivuxolimab in advanced cancers. Broader study findings: Expanded clones were, on average, more numerous in CD8+ T cells than in CD4+.

This rearrangement joins TRBV2 to TRBJ1-5; D gene uncertain. The sample in question was CD4+ or CD8+ T cells sorted from blood, obtained in a trial of the OX40 agonist ivuxolimab. This sequence was found in an adult with an advanced solid tumor such as melanoma, head and neck, liver or kidney cancer. The CDR3 loop reads CASSEVGNQPQHF. For the CDR3, the DNA is TGTGCCAGCAGTGAAGTGGGCAATCAGCCCCAGCATTTT.